This TCR beta chain was observed in a study of tumor-infiltrating lymphocytes in primary liver carcinoma. The table lists this clonotype with many counts. What it binds is not known. Study-wide points: Less overlap was seen in tumor-adjacent and tumor-blood pairs than in tumor region pairs.

The study co-extracted DNA and RNA from about 20-30 mg of unsorted bulk tissue. All tumor samples contained more than 85% viable tumor cells. Synthesis of TCR beta cDNA was carried out from 450 to 650 ng total RNA with a constant-region primer. Three nested multiplex PCR rounds of slightly modified ARM-PCR generated TCR beta libraries. TRBV1-TRBV30 forward and Cbeta reverse primers drove the first two roughly 10-cycle rounds. TCRdb re-called the multiplex PCR reads with MiXCR, one entry per CDR3 protein. The sample lists about 48,000 distinct CDR3 sequences, over 65% occurring once. The ends lost 9 bases at V and 2 bases at J; junction bases unmatched: 7. CDR3 length: 14 amino acids. The germline V gene encodes CDR1 LNHDA and CDR2 SQIVND (reference sequence).

The TCR comes from a man in his forties with primary liver carcinoma and hepatitis B virus infection. The sequencing input was liver tumor tissue from sampling region 3. Regarding subset: tumor region T3, left-lateral pole. The rearrangement links TRBV19 to TRBJ2-3; 8 nucleotides line up with TRBD1. CDR3 DNA sequence: TGTGCCAGCCAGGACAGGGCCACCACAGATACGCAGTATTTT. This gives the protein CASQDRATTDTQYF.